These 2 T cell receptor beta chains originate from one sample sequenced in a study of shared clonotypes between healthy human individuals. Data came from immunoSEQ multiplex PCR; TCRdb stores just in-frame clones and leaves some out. The sample contains around 2,000,000 clones, 85% to 95% of which appear only once. CD45RO-negative cells were positively selected for CCR7, leaving out terminally differentiated effector memory CD45RA+ cells. The sequencing input was naive CD8+ T cells from PBMCs. These receptors were collected from a young man in good health. Some clones in this sample may be carry-over from other donors' samples.

This chain links TRBV9 with TRBJ2-4, with D maybe TRBD2 (5 bases). V lost 0 bases and J 2 bases, leaving 18 bases between the germline ends. Per the germline V gene, CDR1 is SGDLS and CDR2 is YYNGEE. The CDR3 covers 18 residues. The chain's CDR3 is CASSVEGDRSETKNIQYF. CDR3 bases: TGTGCCAGCAGCGTAGAGGGAGACCGGTCGGAGACCAAAAACATTCAGTACTTC.

This sequence joins TRBV11-2 and TRBJ2-7; 12 positions match TRBD2. V lost 0 bases to trimming and J lost 7 bases; unmatched junction nucleotides: 10. The CDR3 covers 17 residues. Germline V CDR1 and CDR2: SGHAT, FQNNGV. The CDR3, as DNA: TGTGCCAGCAGCTTAGAGGCTAGCGGGAGGGGATCTGGGGAGCAGTACTTC. It yields the protein CASSLEASGRGSGEQYF. The variable domain in full, with the rest retrieved from reference TRBV11-2 and TRBJ2-7, is EAGVAQSPRYKIIEKRQSVAFWCNPISGHATLYWYQQILGQGPKLLIQFQNNGVVDDSQLPKDRFSAERLKGVDSTLKIQPAKLEDSAVYLCASSLEASGRGSGEQYFGPGTRLTVT.